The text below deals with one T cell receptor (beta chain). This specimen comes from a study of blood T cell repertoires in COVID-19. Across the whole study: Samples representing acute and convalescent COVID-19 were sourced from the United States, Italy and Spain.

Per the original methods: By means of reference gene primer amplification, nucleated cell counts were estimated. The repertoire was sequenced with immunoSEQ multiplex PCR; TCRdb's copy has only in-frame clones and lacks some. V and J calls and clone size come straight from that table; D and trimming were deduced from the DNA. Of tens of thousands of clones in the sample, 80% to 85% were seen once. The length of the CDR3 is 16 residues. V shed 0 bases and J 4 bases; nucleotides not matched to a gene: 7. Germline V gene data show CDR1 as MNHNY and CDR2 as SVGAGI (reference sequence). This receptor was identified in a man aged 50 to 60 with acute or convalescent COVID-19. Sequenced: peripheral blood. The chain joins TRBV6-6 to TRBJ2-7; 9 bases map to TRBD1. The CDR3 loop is CASSYSHRGQIYEQYF. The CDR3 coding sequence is TGTGCCAGCAGTTACTCTCACAGGGGGCAAATTTACGAGCAGTACTTC.